Shown below are 14 T cell receptor beta chains from a single sample sequenced in a study of T cell responses to AZD1222 COVID-19 vaccine. The protocol was immunoSEQ multiplex PCR, while the TCRdb copy is restricted to in-frame clones and leaves out a portion. The data show roughly 29,000 clones, with 93% seen just once and 8.1% held by the top ten. Sequenced here: peripheral blood, sampled on day 0 of AZD1222 vaccination. The receptors stem from an adult in good health.

The gene calls are TRBV11-2 and TRBJ2-3; D gene uncertain. CDR3 length equals 13 residues. V lost 3 bases to trimming and J lost 2 bases, with 6 bases between them. CDR1 is SGHAT and CDR2 is FQNNGV in the germline V gene. The CDR3 here is CASSLTNTDTQYF. The CDR3 region has the DNA TGTGCCAGCAGCTTGACCAACACAGATACGCAGTATTTT.

This clone was seen a single time. The CDR3 nucleotides are TGTGCCAGCAGCGCTACATCCCTGCAGAAGAGGAATGGCTACACCTTC. Translating gives CASSATSLQKRNGYTF. This chain connects TRBV9 to TRBJ1-2, with D unclear. CDR1 is SGDLS and CDR2 is YYNGEE in the germline V gene. This CDR3 is built from 16 residues. Trimming pared 3 bases from V and 6 bases from J, leaving 21 bases between.

The rearrangement joins TRBV4-3 to TRBJ1-4; D is unresolved. Trimming removed 5 bases from V and 5 bases from J, with 15 bases in between. The CDR3 is 15 amino acids. Germline V gives CDR1 LGHNA, CDR2 YSLEER. CDR3 sequence (DNA): TGCGCCAGCAGCGAACGAAGGAACCTCAATGAAAAACTGTTTTTT. Protein product: CASSERRNLNEKLFF.

The chain recombines TRBV10-1 with TRBJ2-1, with 10 nucleotides matching TRBD2. Germline-derived CDR1 and CDR2 are WNHNN and SYGVQD (reference sequence). Losses at the gene ends were 8 bases for V and 10 bases for J; bases not matched to a gene: 8. The CDR3 loop spans 13 amino acids. The CDR3: CASSGLASREQFF. In DNA, the CDR3 is TGCGCCAGCTCGGGACTAGCGAGCAGGGAGCAGTTCTTC.

This sequence joins TRBV30 and TRBJ1-6; D is uncertain. V lost 7 bases, J lost 2 bases, and 12 bases lay in between. Germline values: CDR1 GTSNPN, CDR2 SVGIG (reference sequence). This CDR3 contains 14 residues. For the CDR3, the DNA is TGTGCCTCTCTCTTCGGCCCCTATAATTCACCCCTCCACTTT. It specifies CASLFGPYNSPLHF.

The rearrangement links TRBV4-1 to TRBJ1-1; D is undetermined. The V and J ends lost 0 bases and 0 bases respectively, with 11 bases between them. The CDR3 is made up of 16 amino acids. The germline gives CDR1 MGHRA, CDR2 YSYEKL. CDR3 sequence: CASSQELTALNTEAFF. CDR3 DNA sequence: TGCGCCAGCAGCCAAGAGTTAACAGCATTGAACACTGAAGCTTTCTTT.

The chain couples TRBV7-9 to TRBJ2-1; unclear D gene. This CDR3 region has 12 residues. Germline-derived CDR1 and CDR2 are SEHNR and FQNEAQ (reference sequence). Trimming took off 5 bases at V and 8 bases at J, with 10 bases between the two ends. The CDR3 DNA reads as TGTGCCAGCAGCCAATACCGTGATGAGCAGTTCTTC. It specifies CASSQYRDEQFF.

The chain couples TRBV6-4 to TRBJ2-3; D not certain. Trimming stripped 0 bases from V and 3 bases from J, with 1 base between. The CDR3 is made up of 12 amino acids. Germline CDR1 MRHNA, CDR2 SNTAGT. The CDR3 DNA reads TGTGCCAGCAGTGACTCGACAGATACGCAGTATTTT. Encoded protein: CASSDSTDTQYF.

The CDR3 sequence: CASTRGDRYNEKLFF. DNA for the CDR3: TGTGCCAGCACTAGGGGGGACAGGTATAATGAAAAACTGTTTTTT. This chain links TRBV19 with TRBJ1-4, with TRBD1 identical over 8 bases. Germline lookup yields CDR1 LNHDA and CDR2 SQIVND (reference sequence). The CDR3 spans 15 residues. After removal of 9 bases from V and 4 bases from J, the junction contained 10 bases not matched to a gene.

V usage is TRBV13 and J usage is TRBJ2-1; 7 positions match TRBD2. Unmatched junction bases numbered 11, after V lost 1 base and J lost 2 bases. Germline V CDR1 and CDR2: PRHDT, FYEKMQ (reference sequence). This CDR3 spans 18 amino acids. The CDR3 DNA reads TGTGCCAGCAGCTTAGCGGGGGGACCCCTAACCCCCTACAATGAGCAGTTCTTC. Amino acids: CASSLAGGPLTPYNEQFF. Full variable domain (rest looked up from reference TRBV13 and TRBJ2-1): AAGVIQSPRHLIKEKRETATLKCYPIPRHDTVYWYQQGPGQDPQFLISFYEKMQSDKGSIPDRFSAQQFSDYHSELNMSSLELGDSALYFCASSLAGGPLTPYNEQFFGPGTRLTVL.

The V and J genes are TRBV7-2 and TRBJ2-7; D ambiguous. Trimming shortened V by 2 bases and J by 4 bases, and 6 bases separated the two germline ends. CDR1 SGHTA and CDR2 FQGNSA come from the germline V gene. The CDR3 has 12 amino acids. CDR3 coding DNA: TGTGCCAGCAGCTTAACCGGGTACGAGCAGTACTTC. This translates into CASSLTGYEQYF.

The J gene is TRBJ1-5, the V gene TRBV3-1 (or the pseudogene TRBV3-2); the D is unclear. This CDR3 has 16 residues. Trimming pared 5 bases from V and 5 bases from J, leaving 19 bases between. Germline V lookup: CDR1 LGHDT, CDR2 YNNKEL (reference sequence). This chain's CDR3 is CASSAVSLWHHQPQHF. The CDR3, as DNA: TGTGCCAGCAGCGCTGTCAGTCTTTGGCATCATCAGCCCCAGCATTTT.

This chain links TRBV5-6 with TRBJ1-1, with TRBD1 identical over 7 bases. V shed 4 bases, J shed 1 base, and the junction held 4 bases outside the gene matches. The CDR3 covers 14 residues. CDR1 and CDR2 from the germline V gene are SGHDT and YYEEEE. The CDR3 region is CASSLRGRNTEAFF. In nucleotides, the CDR3 is TGTGCCAGCAGCCTCAGGGGGAGGAACACTGAAGCTTTCTTT.

The chain links TRBV5-6 to TRBJ1-2; D gene uncertain. Looked up from germline, CDR1 is SGHDT and CDR2 is YYEEEE. Trimming removed 5 bases at V and 1 base at J, with 9 bases between. The CDR3 loop spans 13 amino acids. The CDR3 reads CASSHAFNYGYTF. The CDR3 DNA reads TGTGCCAGCAGTCACGCTTTTAACTATGGCTACACCTTC.